These 12 T cell receptor beta chains were all obtained from the same sample, sequenced in a study of OX40 agonist ivuxolimab in advanced cancers. Receptor amplification or capture employed the immunoSEQ multiplex PCR assay. This immuneACCESS table, as held by TCRdb, lists in-frame sequences with V and J called but not all clones. Of the missing ones, under half trace to an unresolved V gene in checked studies; the others have no known cause. The sample table records about 19,000 clones; under 85% of these occur just once. Together, the top ten hold roughly 50% of the sample. Sequencing was performed on CD4+ or CD8+ T cells sorted from blood, taken in a trial of the OX40 agonist ivuxolimab. The receptors were gathered from an adult with an advanced solid tumor such as melanoma, head and neck, liver or kidney cancer.

The J gene is TRBJ2-7, the V gene TRBV27; D is uncertain. The CDR3 extends over 13 amino acids. Trimming took 0 bases from V and 3 from J, leaving 6 bases between them. CDR1 is MNHEY and CDR2 is SMNVEV in the germline V gene (reference sequence). The CDR3 region is CASSLSEDYEQYF. Written as DNA, the CDR3 is TGTGCCAGCAGTTTATCAGAGGACTACGAGCAGTACTTC.

This clone was counted once. The chain uses TRBV4-2 and TRBJ1-2, with a tentative D call TRBD1 (5 bases). V was cut by 4 bases and J by 3 bases, with 21 bases left in between. Germline V gene lookup returns CDR1 LGHNA and CDR2 YNFKEQ. The CDR3 has 17 amino acids. The CDR3 sequence: CASSPLEMRAGDYGYTF. Written as DNA, the CDR3 is TGTGCCAGCAGCCCTCTGGAAATGAGGGCGGGGGACTATGGCTACACCTTC.

This clone was seen a handful of times. The chain recombines TRBV11-2 with TRBJ2-3, with D tentatively TRBD1 (5 bases). Per germline, CDR1 SGHAT and CDR2 FQNNGV. Trimming took off 6 bases at V and 3 bases at J, with 10 bases between the two ends. The CDR3 consists of 13 residues. In nucleotides, the CDR3 is TGTGCCAGCAGTCTTAAGGGGACAGATACGCAGTATTTT. This translates into CASSLKGTDTQYF.

The chain carries TRBV6-1 and TRBJ2-7; D remains ambiguous. Per the germline V gene, CDR1 is MNHNS and CDR2 is SASEGT. Between the trimmed V and J ends, which lost 5 bases and 2 bases, there was a span of 7 bases. The CDR3 is 12 amino acids. CDR3 sequence: CASSYPTYEQYF. The CDR3 nucleotides are TGTGCCAGCAGTTATCCGACCTACGAGCAGTACTTC.

The gene calls are TRBV18 and TRBJ1-1, with a possible D match to TRBD1 (5 bases). CDR3 length: 13 residues. Trimming left V 2 bases short and J 5 bases short, with 9 bases between. Germline CDR1 and CDR2: KGHSH and LQKENI. DNA of the CDR3: TGTGCCAGCTCACCATCACGGGGGACTGAAGCTTTCTTT. Translated: CASSPSRGTEAFF.

V gene TRBV28 combines with J gene TRBJ1-3; maybe TRBD1 (6 bases). CDR3 length: 17 amino acids. Germline V CDR1 and CDR2: MDHEN, SYDVKM. Trimming pared 6 bases from V and 2 bases from J, leaving 20 bases between. The DNA of the CDR3 is TGTGCCAGCAGCCCAACCCAGGGGTCTTTCACTGGAAACACCATATATTTT. It is translated as CASSPTQGSFTGNTIYF.

This clone has only a few counts. The chain links TRBV27 to TRBJ1-2; D unclear. Per germline, CDR1 MNHEY and CDR2 SMNVEV (reference sequence). The ends were cut back, 5 bases at V and 4 bases at J, with 8 bases in the middle. This CDR3 has 12 amino acids. The CDR3 region is CASSPDGYGYTF. In DNA, the CDR3 is TGTGCCAGCAGTCCGGATGGCTATGGCTACACCTTC.

This clone was seen more than once but under ten times. This chain joins TRBV30 and TRBJ1-5; D is possibly TRBD1 (5 bases). CDR3 size: 16 residues. V shed 1 base and J shed 3 bases, with 16 bases lying between them. From germline, CDR1 is GTSNPN and CDR2 SVGIG (reference sequence). CDR3 in DNA: TGTGCCTGGAGTGGAGGGGTTGGGGTAAACAATCAGCCCCAGCATTTT. This encodes CAWSGGVGVNNQPQHF.

This chain uses TRBV9 with TRBJ1-4, with a possible D match to TRBD1 (5 bases). CDR3 length: 17 residues. Germline V gene sequence: CDR1 SGDLS, CDR2 YYNGEE. V lost 9 bases, J lost 2 bases, and 23 bases lay in between. This CDR3 reads CANHLRDHGGTNEKLFF. As DNA, the CDR3 is TGTGCCAATCACCTCCGGGACCACGGAGGGACTAATGAAAAACTGTTTTTT. Full variable domain (remainder filled in from reference TRBV9 and TRBJ1-4): DSGVTQTPKHLITATGQRVTLRCSPRSGDLSVYWYQQSLDQGLQFLIQYYNGEERAKGNILERFSAQQFPDLHSELNLSSLELGDSALYFCANHLRDHGGTNEKLFFGSGTQLSVL.

This clone was seen once. V and J are TRBV6-6 and TRBJ2-7, with TRBD2 as a possible D gene (7 bases). The length of the CDR3 is 14 residues. Trimming shortened V by 4 bases and J by 4 bases, and 14 bases separated the two germline ends. Germline assignment: CDR1 MNHNY and CDR2 SVGAGI (reference sequence). The CDR3 DNA reads TGTGCCAGCAGTTTGTTGGCGGGGGCGTACGAGCAGTACTTC. The encoded protein is CASSLLAGAYEQYF.

V is TRBV7-8 and J is TRBJ1-2, with D perhaps matching TRBD1 (5 bases). Germline loops: CDR1 SGHVS, CDR2 FQNEAQ. The CDR3 extends over 16 amino acids. V lost 3 bases to trimming and J lost 2 bases, with 16 bases between them. The CDR3 loop reads CASSFGWQGLNYGYTF. Here the CDR3 DNA reads TGTGCCAGCAGCTTTGGGTGGCAGGGACTAAACTATGGCTACACCTTC. Looking up the rest from reference TRBV7-8 and TRBJ1-2 gives the full variable domain: GAGVSQSPRYKVAKRGQDVALRCDPISGHVSLFWYQQALGQGPEFLTYFQNEAQLDKSGLPSDRFFAERPEGSVSTLKIQRTQQEDSAVYLCASSFGWQGLNYGYTFGSGTRLTVV.

This clone was observed a single time. V gene TRBV4-1 combines with J gene TRBJ1-5; the D gene is possibly TRBD1 (5 bases). Trimming took off 2 bases at V and 6 bases at J, with 14 bases between the two ends. The CDR3 totals 15 residues. Germline V gene lookup returns CDR1 MGHRA and CDR2 YSYEKL. CDR3 in amino acids: CASSQTESGGQPQHF. The CDR3 region has the DNA TGCGCCAGCAGCCAAACCGAGAGTGGGGGTCAGCCCCAGCATTTT.